The present TCR beta chain was sequenced within a study of blood T cell repertoires in COVID-19. Between the trimmed V and J ends, which lost 4 bases and 4 bases, there was a span of 13 bases. The germline V gene has CDR1 SGHRS and CDR2 YFSETQ. The CDR3 totals 14 residues. Here immunoSEQ multiplex PCR was the method, and the copy in TCRdb shows in-frame clones only, minus some. Seen here are 45,000 to 65,000 clones, over 75% observed once, and the top ten hold 4% to 6%. The specimen sequenced was peripheral blood. The source of this sequence is an elderly man in a cohort sampled during active COVID-19. The V gene is TRBV5-1, the J gene TRBJ2-3; D is perhaps TRBD1 (6 bases). CDR3 nucleotide sequence: TGCGCCAGCAGCGGCCCACAGGGTGCAGATACGCAGTATTTT. It specifies CASSGPQGADTQYF.